The TCR beta chain under discussion was sequenced for a study of cytotoxic CD8 clonotypes in ibrutinib-treated CLL. The assay was immunoSEQ multiplex PCR, and TCRdb's table has in-frame clones only and misses some. The sample holds some 200,000 clones, about two thirds seen once. CDR3 size: 19 residues. CDR1 is SEHNR, CDR2 FQNEAQ, per germline (reference sequence). Deletions cut 5 bases from V and 4 bases from J, with 26 bases between. The sample here was PBMCs, taken after 24 months of ibrutinib treatment. The source of this sequence is a human donor with chronic lymphocytic leukemia. The chain combines TRBV7-9 with TRBJ2-2; TRBD1 or TRBD2 may be the D gene (5 bases each). CDR3 loop: CASSPPGLQSQTLTGELFF. In DNA, the CDR3 is TGTGCCAGCAGCCCTCCGGGGCTCCAATCCCAGACGCTCACCGGGGAGCTGTTTTTT.